This record covers a single T cell receptor beta chain. What it binds is unknown. CDR1 is MGHDK, CDR2 SYGVNS, per germline. This CDR3 spans 14 amino acids. Trimming removed 4 bases from V and 4 bases from J, with 13 bases in between. TCRdb analysed the reads with MiXCR anew, one entry per CDR3 protein. The sample yields tens of thousands of distinct CDR3 sequences, roughly 20% seen once. These data originate in a study of T cell repertoires in cytomegalovirus infection. Study at large: CMV infection together with matching HLA type was indicated by public TCR beta signatures.

Study results and limitations: Cumulative public TCR beta family frequency identified carriers of CMV plus the relevant HLA.

The rearrangement links TRBV25-1 to TRBJ1-1; a weak D match, TRBD1 (6 bases). This clonotype was obtained from a human donor in good health (CMV status not recorded). Some clones in this sample may be carry-over from other donors' samples. Sequenced here: CD8+ T cells from cultured PBMCs, sampled from culture after CMV antigen stimulation. In DNA form, the CDR3 reads TGTGCCAGCAGTGTGGGAGGGGGAGGCACTGAAGCTTTCTTT. Residues: CASSVGGGGTEAFF.